This record concerns one TCR beta chain sequence. This specimen belongs to a study of CD8 T cells in Susac syndrome. Random hexamers were used to reverse transcribe roughly 0.45 to 1 ug of RNA. Amplification of TCR beta CDR3 across 54 Vbeta and 13 Jbeta was performed with immunoSEQ multiplex PCR. TCRdb re-called the immunoSEQ multiplex PCR reads with MiXCR, one entry per CDR3 protein. The repertoire holds some 130,000 distinct CDR3 sequences, with around 95% as singletons. The specimen was CD8+ T cells from PBMCs. The TCR comes from a human donor with Susac syndrome.

The CDR3 is CASSSPQGAGGYTF. CDR3 nucleotide sequence: TGTGCCAGCAGCTCCCCGCAGGGGGCAGGAGGCTACACCTTC. This chain links TRBV9 with TRBJ1-2; 8 nucleotides align to TRBD1. Germline lookup yields CDR1 SGDLS and CDR2 YYNGEE. CDR3 length equals 14 residues. V trimming: 4 bases; J trimming: 8 bases; junction bases outside the gene matches: 10.